This record looks at one TCR beta chain sequence and its context. This table comes from immunoSEQ multiplex PCR, and its TCRdb copy is limited to in-frame clones, with some not included. The data hold over 45,000 clones, with around 83% observed a single time. The CDR3 spans 15 residues. The V and J ends lost 2 bases and 5 bases, in that order; junction bases with no gene match: 3. The germline V gene has CDR1 SGHNT and CDR2 YENEEA. These data are taken from a study of OX40 agonist ivuxolimab in advanced cancers. Across the study: Participants, around 80% male, averaged around 60 years of age, ranging from roughly 23 to 90.

Sequencing was performed on CD4+ or CD8+ T cells sorted from blood, taken in a trial of the OX40 agonist ivuxolimab. V usage is TRBV11-3 and J usage is TRBJ2-1, with 10 bases lining up with TRBD2. This sequence originates from an adult with an advanced solid tumor such as melanoma, head and neck, liver or kidney cancer. CDR3 residues: CASSLRTSGHNEQFF. CDR3 DNA: TGTGCCAGCAGCTTAAGGACTAGCGGCCACAATGAGCAGTTCTTC.